These 11 T cell receptor beta chains were all obtained from the same sample, sequenced in a study of early stage breast cancer tumors. The assay was immunoSEQ multiplex PCR, and TCRdb's table has in-frame clones only and misses some. The table shows roughly 30,000 clones, with 75% to 85% occurring only once. Sample: blood. The receptors were sampled from a person in their 60s with breast cancer.

The chain links TRBV6-5 to TRBJ1-5, with TRBD1 matching 12 bases. Germline V CDR1 and CDR2: MNHEY, SVGAGI. The CDR3 has 14 residues. V lost 5 bases and J lost 10; bases outside the gene matches: 6. Here the CDR3 reads CASSQGQGAEPQHF. As DNA, the CDR3 is TGTGCCAGCAGTCAGGGACAGGGGGCCGAACCCCAGCATTTT.

The rearrangement uses TRBV5-4 and TRBJ2-2; D is possibly TRBD2 (6 bases). Germline-derived CDR1 and CDR2 are SGHNT and YYREEE (reference sequence). V lost 2 bases, J lost 6 bases, and 14 bases lay in between. This CDR3 has 15 residues. The DNA for the CDR3 is TGTGCCAGCAGCTTAGAGGAGGGCCGGGCCGGGGAGCTGTTTTTT. It translates to CASSLEEGRAGELFF. Full variable domain (rest looked up from reference TRBV5-4 and TRBJ2-2): ETGVTQSPTHLIKTRGQQVTLRCSSQSGHNTVSWYQQALGQGPQFIFQYYREEENGRGNFPPRFSGLQFPNYSSELNVNALELDDSALYLCASSLEEGRAGELFFGEGSRLTVL.

This clone was detected once. The V gene is TRBV9, the J gene TRBJ2-2; a possible D gene is TRBD1 (6 bases). There are 15 residues in the CDR3. Per germline, CDR1 SGDLS and CDR2 YYNGEE. The V and J ends lost 4 bases and 5 bases respectively, with 15 bases between them. CDR3 loop: CASSPTGHETGELFF. The DNA for the CDR3 is TGTGCCAGCAGCCCAACGGGACACGAGACCGGGGAGCTGTTTTTT. Full variable domain (outside the CDR3, taken from reference TRBV9 and TRBJ2-2): DSGVTQTPKHLITATGQRVTLRCSPRSGDLSVYWYQQSLDQGLQFLIQYYNGEERAKGNILERFSAQQFPDLHSELNLSSLELGDSALYFCASSPTGHETGELFFGEGSRLTVL.

The rearrangement joins TRBV18 to TRBJ1-2; 8 bases align to TRBD1. Germline V gives CDR1 KGHSH, CDR2 LQKENI. The J segment lost 7 bases and the V segment lost 5 bases, leaving 9 bases of the junction unmatched. There are 14 residues in the CDR3. Here the CDR3 reads CASSEEDRVIGYTF. The DNA of the CDR3 is TGTGCCAGCTCAGAAGAGGACAGGGTGATTGGCTACACCTTC.

This clone was found once. This sequence joins TRBV5-1 and TRBJ2-1; 7 bases align to TRBD1. Germline V gene lookup returns CDR1 SGHRS and CDR2 YFSETQ. CDR3 length equals 17 residues. Unmatched junction bases numbered 19, after V lost 5 bases and J lost 8 bases. CDR3: CASRRGTEGSLVDEQFF. CDR3 in DNA: TGCGCCAGCAGACGTGGGACAGAGGGGTCTTTGGTTGATGAGCAGTTCTTC. Drawing the rest from reference TRBV5-1 and TRBJ2-1, the complete variable domain is KAGVTQTPRYLIKTRGQQVTLSCSPISGHRSVSWYQQTPGQGLQFLFEYFSETQRNKGNFPGRFSGRQFSNSRSEMNVSTLELGDSALYLCASRRGTEGSLVDEQFFGPGTRLTVL.

The chain has TRBV11-2 and TRBJ2-1, with 9 bases matching TRBD2. With 5 bases clipped from V and 10 bases from J, the junction kept 12 bases outside the gene matches. Looked up from germline, CDR1 is SGHAT and CDR2 is FQNNGV. This CDR3 region has 15 residues. In nucleotides, the CDR3 is TGTGCCAGCAGCCGGGCCGGGACTAGCCAGCTCGAGCAGTTCTTC. Protein product: CASSRAGTSQLEQFF.

The chain employs TRBV29-1 and TRBJ2-7; D possibly corresponds to TRBD2 (5 bases). This CDR3 spans 12 amino acids. Germline CDR1 is SQVTM and CDR2 is ANQGSEA. V was trimmed by 4 bases and J by 0 bases, leaving 7 bases between them. The DNA for the CDR3 is TGCAGCGTTGGGACTTTCTCCTACGAGCAGTACTTC. This sequence encodes CSVGTFSYEQYF.

V and J are TRBV28 and TRBJ1-2; 9 bases match TRBD1. The ends lost 7 bases at V and 7 bases at J; junction bases unmatched: 7. The germline gives CDR1 MDHEN, CDR2 SYDVKM. The CDR3 has 13 residues. The CDR3: CASKQDRGSGYTF. The CDR3 DNA follows: TGTGCCAGCAAACAAGACAGGGGGAGTGGCTACACCTTC.

This chain joins TRBV28 and TRBJ1-5, with D maybe TRBD1 (5 bases). Trimming left V 6 bases short and J 5 bases short, with 11 bases between. Germline CDR1 reads MDHEN; CDR2 reads SYDVKM. CDR3 size: 13 residues. CDR3 region: CASRSGPDQPQHF. CDR3 nucleotides: TGTGCCAGCAGGTCAGGGCCCGATCAGCCCCAGCATTTT.

The CDR3 spells CSVTSGSAETQYF. CDR3 coding DNA: TGCAGCGTGACTAGCGGGAGTGCGGAGACCCAGTACTTC. The J gene is TRBJ2-5, the V gene TRBV29-1; 12 bases fit TRBD2. The germline V gene has CDR1 SQVTM and CDR2 ANQGSEA. V lost 6 bases, J lost 5 bases, and 4 bases stayed unmatched. The CDR3 contains 13 residues.

The V call is TRBV6-6, the J call TRBJ2-7; weak D call: TRBD2 (5 bases). V was clipped by 4 bases and J by 2 bases, with 15 bases between them. From germline, CDR1 is MNHNY and CDR2 SVGAGI (reference sequence). The CDR3 loop spans 15 amino acids. The DNA of the CDR3 is TGTGCCAGCAGTTTGAGGGTCTTAGACACCTACGAGCAGTACTTC. Encoded protein: CASSLRVLDTYEQYF.